This T cell receptor beta chain was sequenced in a study of shared clonotypes between healthy human individuals. As for this clone: Additional DNA sequences in this sample encode the identical CDR3.

In the authors' workflow: Junction-only sequences without quality scores came from ImmunoSEQ, so filtering differed. Sequencing was performed with immunoSEQ multiplex PCR; in TCRdb, only in-frame clones are kept and a portion is missing. That table furnishes V, J and clone size, whereas the DNA furnished D and trimming. The sample contains 950,000 to 1,100,000 clones, approximately 76% of which appear only once. The germline V gene has CDR1 KGHSH and CDR2 LQKENI. This CDR3 spans 16 amino acids. V gave up 2 bases and J gave up 0 bases; unmatched junction bases: 3. The chain employs TRBV18 and TRBJ2-3, with 9 bases identical to TRBD2. The material sequenced was memory CD4+ T cells sorted from blood. Specified subset: CD45RA-negative fraction. This clonotype was sampled from a man younger than 35 in good health. The CDR3: CASSPIAGGSTDTQYF. The DNA of the CDR3 is TGTGCCAGCTCACCAATTGCGGGGGGGAGCACAGATACGCAGTATTTT.